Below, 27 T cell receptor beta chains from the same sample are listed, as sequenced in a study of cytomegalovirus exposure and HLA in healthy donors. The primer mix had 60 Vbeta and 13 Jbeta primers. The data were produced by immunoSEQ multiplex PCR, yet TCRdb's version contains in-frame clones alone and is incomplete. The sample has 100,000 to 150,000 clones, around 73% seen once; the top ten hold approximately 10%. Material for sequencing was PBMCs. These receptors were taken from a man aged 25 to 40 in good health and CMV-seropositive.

As DNA, the CDR3 is TGTGCCAGCAGCACACAGAATGAGCAGTTCTTC. It codes for CASSTQNEQFF. This sequence joins TRBV9 and TRBJ2-1; D uncertain. V was clipped by 4 bases and J by 7 bases, with 6 bases between them. The CDR3 has 11 residues. CDR1 and CDR2 (germline): SGDLS, YYNGEE.

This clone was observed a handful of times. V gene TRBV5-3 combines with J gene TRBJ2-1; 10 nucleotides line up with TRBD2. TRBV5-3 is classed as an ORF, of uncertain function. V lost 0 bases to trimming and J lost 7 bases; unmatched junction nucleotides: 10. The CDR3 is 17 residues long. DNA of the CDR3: TGTGCCAGAAGCTTGGCTTCCGGTAGCGGGAGGTTGAATGAGCAGTTCTTC. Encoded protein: CARSLASGSGRLNEQFF.

The CDR3 protein is CASSPRQPTWDTQYF. CDR3 DNA sequence: TGTGCCAGCAGTCCCCGACAGCCCACCTGGGATACGCAGTATTTT. The chain recombines TRBV6-5 with TRBJ2-3, with a tentative D call TRBD1 (5 bases). Trimming cost V 5 bases and J 6 bases, with 18 bases left between them. The CDR3 consists of 15 residues. Germline loops: CDR1 MNHEY, CDR2 SVGAGI.

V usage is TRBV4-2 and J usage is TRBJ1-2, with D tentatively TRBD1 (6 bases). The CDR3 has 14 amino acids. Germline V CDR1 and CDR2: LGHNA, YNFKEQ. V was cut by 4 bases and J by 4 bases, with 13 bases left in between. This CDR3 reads CASSPRQAPYGYTF. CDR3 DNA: TGTGCCAGCAGCCCCCGACAGGCCCCCTATGGCTACACCTTC.

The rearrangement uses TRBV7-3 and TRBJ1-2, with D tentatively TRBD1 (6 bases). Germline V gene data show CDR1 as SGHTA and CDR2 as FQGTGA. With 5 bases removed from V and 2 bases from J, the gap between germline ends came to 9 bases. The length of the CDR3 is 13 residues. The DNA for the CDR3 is TGTGCCAGCAGCCCGGACAGAAACTATGGCTACACCTTC. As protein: CASSPDRNYGYTF.

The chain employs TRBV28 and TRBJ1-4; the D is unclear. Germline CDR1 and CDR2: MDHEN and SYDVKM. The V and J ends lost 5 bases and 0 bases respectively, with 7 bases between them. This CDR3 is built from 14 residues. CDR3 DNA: TGTGCCAGCAGTCTAGTTGCAACTAATGAAAAACTGTTTTTT. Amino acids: CASSLVATNEKLFF.

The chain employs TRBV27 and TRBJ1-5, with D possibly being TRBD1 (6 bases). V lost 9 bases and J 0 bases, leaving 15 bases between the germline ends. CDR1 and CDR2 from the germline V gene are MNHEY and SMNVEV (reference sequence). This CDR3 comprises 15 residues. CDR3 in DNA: TGTGCCAGTGCCATGGACAGCTATAGCAATCAGCCCCAGCATTTT. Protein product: CASAMDSYSNQPQHF.

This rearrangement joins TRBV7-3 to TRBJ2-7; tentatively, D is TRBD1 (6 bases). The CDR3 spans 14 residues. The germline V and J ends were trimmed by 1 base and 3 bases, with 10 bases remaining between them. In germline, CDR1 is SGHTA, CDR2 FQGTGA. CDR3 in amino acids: CASSLIPGDYEQYF. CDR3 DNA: TGTGCCAGCAGCTTAATTCCAGGGGACTACGAGCAGTACTTC.

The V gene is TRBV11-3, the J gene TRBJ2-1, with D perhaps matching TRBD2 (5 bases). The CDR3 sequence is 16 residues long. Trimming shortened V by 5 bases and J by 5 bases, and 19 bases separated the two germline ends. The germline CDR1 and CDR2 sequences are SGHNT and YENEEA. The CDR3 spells CASSPGYERGDNEQFF. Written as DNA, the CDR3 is TGTGCCAGCAGCCCCGGGTACGAACGGGGAGACAATGAGCAGTTCTTC.

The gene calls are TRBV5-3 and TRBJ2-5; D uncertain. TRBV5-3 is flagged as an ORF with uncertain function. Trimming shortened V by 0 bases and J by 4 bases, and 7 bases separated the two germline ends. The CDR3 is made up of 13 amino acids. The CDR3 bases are TGTGCCAGAAGCTTGGCAGGCCGAGAGACCCAGTACTTC. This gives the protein CARSLAGRETQYF.

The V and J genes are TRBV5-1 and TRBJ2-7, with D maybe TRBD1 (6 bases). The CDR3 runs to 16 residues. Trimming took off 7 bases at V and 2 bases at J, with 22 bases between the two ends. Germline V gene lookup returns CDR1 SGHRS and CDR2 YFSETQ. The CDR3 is CASRRNLQGEAYEQYF. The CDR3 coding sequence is TGCGCCAGCCGTCGAAATCTACAGGGTGAAGCCTACGAGCAGTACTTC.

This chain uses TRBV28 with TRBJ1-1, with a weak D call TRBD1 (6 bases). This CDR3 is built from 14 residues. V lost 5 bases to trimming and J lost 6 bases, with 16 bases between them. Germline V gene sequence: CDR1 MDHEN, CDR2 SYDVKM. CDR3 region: CASSTIRGRSEAFF. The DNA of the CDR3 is TGTGCCAGCAGTACAATCAGGGGTAGGTCTGAAGCTTTCTTT.

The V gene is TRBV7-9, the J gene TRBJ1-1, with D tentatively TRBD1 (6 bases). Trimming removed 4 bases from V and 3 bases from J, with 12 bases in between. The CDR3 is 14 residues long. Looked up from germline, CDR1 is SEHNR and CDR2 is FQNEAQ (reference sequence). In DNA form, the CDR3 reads TGTGCCAGCAGCTCCACGAGGGGGTACACTGAAGCTTTCTTT. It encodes CASSSTRGYTEAFF.

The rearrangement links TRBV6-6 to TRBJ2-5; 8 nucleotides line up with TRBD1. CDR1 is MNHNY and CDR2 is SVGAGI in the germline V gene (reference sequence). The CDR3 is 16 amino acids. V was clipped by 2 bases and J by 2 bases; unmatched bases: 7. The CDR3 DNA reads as TGTGCCAGCAGTTACGTTAGCACAGGGGGACAAGAGACCCAGTACTTC. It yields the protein CASSYVSTGGQETQYF.

CDR3 sequence: CASSPEPLNPNTEAFF. CDR3 coding DNA: TGTGCCAGCAGTCCGGAGCCACTGAACCCGAACACTGAAGCTTTCTTT. This chain joins TRBV28 and TRBJ1-1; no clear D. V lost 5 bases and J 1 base, leaving 17 bases between the germline ends. Germline-derived CDR1 and CDR2 are MDHEN and SYDVKM. The CDR3 totals 16 residues.

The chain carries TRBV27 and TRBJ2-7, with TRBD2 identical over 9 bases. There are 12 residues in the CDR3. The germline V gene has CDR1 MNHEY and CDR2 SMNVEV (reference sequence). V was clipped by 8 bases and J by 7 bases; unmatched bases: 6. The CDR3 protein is CASGIAGVEQYF. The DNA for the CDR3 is TGTGCCAGCGGAATAGCGGGAGTTGAGCAGTACTTC.

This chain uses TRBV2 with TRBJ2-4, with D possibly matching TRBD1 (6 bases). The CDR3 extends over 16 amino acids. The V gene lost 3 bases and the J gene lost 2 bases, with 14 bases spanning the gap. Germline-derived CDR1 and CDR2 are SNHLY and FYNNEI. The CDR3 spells CASSDLVTGSKNIQYF. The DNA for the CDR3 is TGTGCCAGCAGTGACTTGGTTACAGGGTCCAAAAACATTCAGTACTTC.

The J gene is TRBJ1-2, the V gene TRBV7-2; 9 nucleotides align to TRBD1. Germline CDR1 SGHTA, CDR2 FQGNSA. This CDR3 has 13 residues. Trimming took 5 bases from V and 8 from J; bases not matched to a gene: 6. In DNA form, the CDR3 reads TGTGCCAGCAGCCCGGGACAGGGAGAGGGCTACACCTTC. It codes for CASSPGQGEGYTF.

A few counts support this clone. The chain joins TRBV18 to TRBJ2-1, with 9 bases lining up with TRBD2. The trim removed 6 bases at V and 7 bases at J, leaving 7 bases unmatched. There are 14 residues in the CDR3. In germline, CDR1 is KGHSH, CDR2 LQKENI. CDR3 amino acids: CASSSRREGNEQFF. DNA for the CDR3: TGTGCCAGCTCCTCCCGGCGGGAGGGTAATGAGCAGTTCTTC. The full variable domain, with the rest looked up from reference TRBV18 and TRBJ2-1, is NAGVMQNPRHLVRRRGQEARLRCSPMKGHSHVYWYRQLPEEGLKFMVYLQKENIIDESGMPKERFSAEFPKEGPSILRIQQVVRGDSAAYFCASSSRREGNEQFFGPGTRLTVL.

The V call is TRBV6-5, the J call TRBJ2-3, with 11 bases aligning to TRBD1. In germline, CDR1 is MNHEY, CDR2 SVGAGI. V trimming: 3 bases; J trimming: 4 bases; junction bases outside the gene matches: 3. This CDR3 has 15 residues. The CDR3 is CASSYRDRGSDTQYF. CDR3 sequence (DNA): TGTGCCAGCAGTTATCGGGACAGGGGGTCAGATACGCAGTATTTT.

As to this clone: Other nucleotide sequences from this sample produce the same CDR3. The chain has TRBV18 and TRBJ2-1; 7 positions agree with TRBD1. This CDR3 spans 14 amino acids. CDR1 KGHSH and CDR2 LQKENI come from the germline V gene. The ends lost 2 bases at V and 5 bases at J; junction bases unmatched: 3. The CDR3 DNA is TGTGCCAGCTCACCAGGACAGGCGAACAATGAGCAGTTCTTC. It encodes CASSPGQANNEQFF.

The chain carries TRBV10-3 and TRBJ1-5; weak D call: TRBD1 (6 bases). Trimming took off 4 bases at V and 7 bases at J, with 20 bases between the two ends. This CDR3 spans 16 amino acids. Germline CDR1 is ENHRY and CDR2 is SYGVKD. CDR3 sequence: CAISGSQQGGKQPQHF. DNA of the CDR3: TGTGCCATCAGTGGGTCGCAACAGGGCGGTAAGCAGCCCCAGCATTTT.

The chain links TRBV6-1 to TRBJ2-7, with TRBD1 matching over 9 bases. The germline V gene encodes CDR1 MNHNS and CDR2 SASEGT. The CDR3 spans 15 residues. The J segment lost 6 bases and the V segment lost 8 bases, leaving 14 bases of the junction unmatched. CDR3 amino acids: CASFPGGTGMLEQYF. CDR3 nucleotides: TGTGCCAGCTTCCCCGGGGGGACAGGGATGCTCGAGCAGTACTTC.

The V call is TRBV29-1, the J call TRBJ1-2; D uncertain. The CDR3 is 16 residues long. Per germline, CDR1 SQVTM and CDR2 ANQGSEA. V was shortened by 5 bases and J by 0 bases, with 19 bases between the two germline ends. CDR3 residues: CSVLLKERHSNYGYTF. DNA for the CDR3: TGCAGCGTTCTCTTGAAAGAGCGGCATTCTAACTATGGCTACACCTTC.

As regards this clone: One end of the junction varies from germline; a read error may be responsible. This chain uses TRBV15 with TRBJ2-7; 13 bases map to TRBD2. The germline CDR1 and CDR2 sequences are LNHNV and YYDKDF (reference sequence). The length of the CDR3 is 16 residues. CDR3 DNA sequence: TGTGTCACCAGCAGAGACTCGGGACTAGCGGGGTACGAGCAGTACTTC. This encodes CVTSRDSGLAGYEQYF.

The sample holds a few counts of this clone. This CDR3 reads CASSSLAGVPRQYF. The CDR3 DNA reads as TGTGCCAGCAGTTCACTAGCGGGAGTCCCTCGGCAGTACTTC. This rearrangement joins TRBV27 to TRBJ2-7; 11 bases map to TRBD2. CDR1 is MNHEY, CDR2 SMNVEV, per germline (reference sequence). V lost 4 bases and J lost 9; bases outside the gene matches: 8. The CDR3 loop spans 14 amino acids.

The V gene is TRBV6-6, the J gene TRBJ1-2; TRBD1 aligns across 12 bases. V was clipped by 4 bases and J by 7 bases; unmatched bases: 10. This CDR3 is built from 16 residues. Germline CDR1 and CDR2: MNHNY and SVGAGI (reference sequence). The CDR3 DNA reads TGTGCCAGCAGTTTCACTCCGGGACAGGGGGCGCGTGGCTACACCTTC. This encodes CASSFTPGQGARGYTF.